A selection of T cell receptor beta chains follows, all from one sample in a study of T cell repertoires in cytomegalovirus infection. TCRdb re-derived calls from the reads in MiXCR, one entry per CDR3 protein. This sample has about 400,000 distinct CDR3 sequences, with around 18% found just once. The source material was PBMCs. Source of these receptors: a human donor in good health (CMV status not recorded). Some clones in this sample may be carry-over from other donors' samples. CDR3s include the opening cysteine and the closing phenylalanine or tryptophan. D genes are given only for firm matches. Rows may omit the clone size; those that give it use once, few, many or a size class.

CASSEAPVGQVMPQHF,TGTGCCAGCAGTGAAGCCCCGGTGGGACAGGTTATGCCCCAGCATTTT,TRBD1,TRBV2,TRBJ1-5,.
CASSPYRGSAAEAFF,TGTGCCAGTAGTCCTTACAGGGGATCCGCTGCTGAAGCTTTCTTT,TRBD1,TRBV19,TRBJ1-1,few
CASSLGQVAYYGYTF,TGCGCCAGCAGCTTGGGTCAGGTCGCCTACTATGGCTACACCTTC,.,TRBV5-1,TRBJ1-2,.
CATSEGYEQYF,TGTGCCACCTCTGAAGGGTACGAGCAGTACTTC,.,TRBV19,TRBJ2-7,few
CASSRSPPSSYNEQFF,TGTGCCAGCAGCCGCTCCCCCCCCAGCTCCTACAATGAGCAGTTCTTC,.,TRBV2,TRBJ2-1,.
CASSLQQYF,TGTGCCAGCAGCTTGCAGCAGTACTTC,.,TRBV5-6,TRBJ2-7,.
CSARLQEITEAFF,TGCAGTGCTAGGCTGCAGGAAATCACTGAAGCTTTCTTT,.,TRBV20-1,TRBJ1-1,.
CASSFRDSVREQYF,TGTGCCAGCAGCTTCCGGGACAGTGTCCGGGAGCAGTACTTC,TRBD1,TRBV7-2,TRBJ2-7,many
CATTRGTEQYF,TGTGCCACCACAAGGGGGACCGAGCAGTACTTC,.,TRBV5-4,TRBJ2-7,.
CSAVDTYEQYF,TGCAGTGCCGTGGACACCTACGAGCAGTACTTC,.,TRBV20-1,TRBJ2-7,.
CASSLVDGSYNEQFF,TGTGCCAGCAGCTTAGTCGACGGATCCTACAATGAGCAGTTCTTC,.,TRBV7-9,TRBJ2-1,.
CASSLGTGENPEAFF,TGTGCCAGCAGCTTAGGAACAGGGGAGAACCCTGAAGCTTTCTTT,TRBD1,TRBV11-3,TRBJ1-1,many
CASSLRASSYNSPLHF,TGTGCCAGCAGCCTCAGGGCAAGCTCCTATAATTCACCCCTCCACTTT,.,TRBV7-6,TRBJ1-6,many
CASRGQGHYGYTF,TGTGCCAGCAGAGGACAGGGACACTATGGCTACACCTTC,TRBD1,TRBV5-5,TRBJ1-2,.